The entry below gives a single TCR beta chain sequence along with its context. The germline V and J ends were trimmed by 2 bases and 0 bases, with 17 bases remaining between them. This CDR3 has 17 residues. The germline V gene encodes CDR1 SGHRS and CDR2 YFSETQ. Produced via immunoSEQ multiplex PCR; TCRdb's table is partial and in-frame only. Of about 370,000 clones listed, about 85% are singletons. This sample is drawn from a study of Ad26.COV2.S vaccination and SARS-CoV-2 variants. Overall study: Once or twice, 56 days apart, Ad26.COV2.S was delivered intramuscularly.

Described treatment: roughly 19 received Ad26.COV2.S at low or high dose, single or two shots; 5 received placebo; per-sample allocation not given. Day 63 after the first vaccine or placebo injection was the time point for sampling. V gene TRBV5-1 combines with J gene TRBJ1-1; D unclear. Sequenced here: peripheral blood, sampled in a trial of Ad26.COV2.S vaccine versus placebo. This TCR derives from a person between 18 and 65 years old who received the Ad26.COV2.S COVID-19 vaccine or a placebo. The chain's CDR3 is CASSFRGELLMNTEAFF. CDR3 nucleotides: TGCGCCAGCAGCTTCCGGGGAGAGCTCCTCATGAACACTGAAGCTTTCTTT.